This T cell receptor beta chain appears in the sequencing data of a study of cytomegalovirus exposure and HLA in healthy donors. The study, taken as a whole, reports: Later analysis demonstrated an association between a missense DCLRE1C variant and TCR beta V- and J-gene trimming. The study flagged around 150 TCR beta chains as cytomegalovirus-associated.

Details on this clone: What it recognizes is unknown.

The PCR employed 60 Vbeta primers together with 13 Jbeta primers. Only in-frame clones appear in the TCRdb table, and some are missing; sequencing was by immunoSEQ multiplex PCR. This sample carries about 93,000 clones, roughly 79% of them seen once, and the ten largest clones take 0.57%. V trimming: 4 bases; J trimming: 5 bases; junction bases outside the gene matches: 4. Germline V gene lookup returns CDR1 LNHDA and CDR2 SQIVND (reference sequence). The CDR3 contains 14 residues. This clonotype originated in a man aged 25 to 40 in good health and CMV-seronegative. The source material was PBMCs. This rearrangement joins TRBV19 to TRBJ1-5, with TRBD1 matching over 8 bases. CDR3 in amino acids: CASSTAGGYQPQHF. CDR3 in DNA: TGTGCCAGTAGTACGGCAGGGGGCTATCAGCCCCAGCATTTT.